The 18 T cell receptor beta chains below were found in one sample sequenced in a study of blood T cells in healthy people across ages. Through a sample-barcoded 5' primer and a J-beta primer mix, a second PCR was run for about 6 to 11 cycles. TCRdb ran MiXCR on the 5' RACE reads and lists one entry per CDR3 protein. The data show about 570,000 distinct CDR3 sequences, around 27% seen once. The sample also formed part of further work on T cells of mothers and their children.

The sample consisted of blood. These receptors came from a boy younger than 10 in good health.

A word on this clonotype: Because it lacks the conserved phenylalanine or tryptophan at the end, this CDR3 is likely a read error. This chain links TRBV29-1 with TRBJ2-5, with a possible D match to TRBD1 (5 bases). CDR3 size: 13 residues. V was shortened by 4 bases and J by 3 bases, with 12 bases between the two germline ends. Germline V gene sequence: CDR1 SQVTM, CDR2 ANQGSEA. The CDR3 DNA is TGCAGCGTTGGACCCGCCAGGGAAGAGACCCAGTACCTC. Protein sequence: CSVGPAREETQYL.

The chain uses TRBV12-3 or TRBV12-4 and TRBJ2-5; 9 positions match TRBD2. This CDR3 contains 16 residues. With V trimmed by 5 bases and J by 3 bases, 10 bases remained unmatched. Here the CDR3 reads CASSGFGSGSKETQYF. The CDR3 DNA is TGTGCCAGCAGTGGGTTCGGTAGCGGGAGTAAAGAGACCCAGTACTTC.

The chain combines TRBV12-5 with TRBJ2-7; 10 bases agree with TRBD1. The CDR3 totals 15 residues. Germline V gene data show CDR1 as LGHNT and CDR2 as FRNRAP. J gave up 0 bases and V 3 bases, and 2 bases lay outside the gene matches. CDR3 nucleotide sequence: TGTGCTAGTGGTTTTCGGACAGGGGGCTCCTACGAGCAGTACTTC. It translates to CASGFRTGGSYEQYF.

The chain employs TRBV9 and TRBJ1-2; TRBD1 matches 10 bases. The CDR3 runs to 15 residues. Losses at the gene ends were 4 bases for V and 4 bases for J; bases not matched to a gene: 7. Germline V gene lookup returns CDR1 SGDLS and CDR2 YYNGEE. The CDR3 coding sequence is TGTGCCAGCAGCACCCGGGACAGGGGTTCCTATGGCTACACCTTC. Translating gives CASSTRDRGSYGYTF.

The V and J genes are TRBV10-3 and TRBJ2-4; either TRBD1 or TRBD2 may supply D (5 bases each). The CDR3 is 16 residues long. Trimming took off 10 bases at V and 0 bases at J, with 19 bases between the two ends. CDR1 is ENHRY, CDR2 SYGVKD, per germline. CDR3 amino acids: CATTPGPGLAKNIQYF. The CDR3 DNA sequence: TGTGCCACAACCCCGGGACCCGGATTAGCCAAAAACATTCAGTACTTC.

In its sample, this clonotype was seen a few times. V and J are TRBV12-3 or TRBV12-4 and TRBJ2-4, with 7 bases identical to TRBD1. The CDR3 runs 14 residues. Trimming at V came to 5 bases and at J to 3 bases, leaving 4 bases not matched to a gene. This chain's CDR3 is CASSKQGSKNIQYF. In DNA, the CDR3 is TGTGCCAGCAGTAAACAGGGGAGCAAAAACATTCAGTACTTC.

V is TRBV12-3 or TRBV12-4 and J is TRBJ2-5; 12 nucleotides line up with TRBD2. Trimming cost V 4 bases and J 5 bases; bases outside gene matches: 11. The CDR3 spans 17 residues. The CDR3, as DNA: TGTGCCAGCAGTTCCTCCAAGACTAGCGGGGGCAGTGAGACCCAGTACTTC. Amino acid sequence: CASSSSKTSGGSETQYF.

In DNA, the CDR3 is TGTGCCAGCAGTGAATTAGGTCGGAATGAGCAGTTCTTC. Translated: CASSELGRNEQFF. The V gene is TRBV27, the J gene TRBJ2-5; D is uncertain. The J call may be in error: the DNA end matches TRBJ2-1 better. The germline V gene encodes CDR1 MNHEY and CDR2 SMNVEV (reference sequence). CDR3 length: 13 amino acids.

The chain joins TRBV20-1 to TRBJ1-4; maybe TRBD1 (6 bases). Germline CDR1 reads DFQATT; CDR2 reads SNEGSKA (reference sequence). There are 16 residues in the CDR3. Trimming pared 2 bases from V and 7 bases from J, leaving 20 bases between. CDR3 nucleotide sequence: TGCAGTGCTAGACCTTCCACGGGGGCCTGGGGTGAAAAACTGTTTTTT. This sequence encodes CSARPSTGAWGEKLFF.

CDR3 protein: CSATFSGLFAYEQYF. The CDR3 coding sequence is TGCAGTGCCACCTTTAGCGGATTATTTGCTTACGAGCAGTACTTC. V usage is TRBV20-1 and J usage is TRBJ2-5; the D gene is possibly TRBD2 (6 bases). The J call is in doubt because the DNA end fits TRBJ2-7 better. The CDR3 has 15 residues. Germline CDR1 reads DFQATT; CDR2 reads SNEGSKA (reference sequence).

This clonotype was seen more than once but under ten times. This chain connects TRBV5-1 to TRBJ1-3, with TRBD1 identical over 7 bases. The CDR3 covers 18 residues. V trimming: 0 bases; J trimming: 5 bases; junction bases outside the gene matches: 14. In germline, CDR1 is SGHRS, CDR2 YFSETQ. CDR3 DNA sequence: TGCGCCAGCAGCTTGGATTCGGTTGGGACAGCATCCCGAAACACCATATATTTT. Protein product: CASSLDSVGTASRNTIYF.

This clonotype appeared a few times. The chain couples TRBV5-1 to TRBJ1-1; D might be TRBD1 (6 bases). The CDR3 covers 15 residues. The V gene's germline CDR1 is SGHRS and CDR2 YFSETQ. V was cut by 0 bases and J by 0 bases, with 9 bases left in between. DNA of the CDR3: TGCGCCAGCAGCTTGGTAGGGACACTGAACACTGAAGCTTTCTTT. Amino acid sequence: CASSLVGTLNTEAFF.

This clonotype showed up just a few times. The chain combines TRBV29-1 with TRBJ1-2; D is undetermined. Trimming shortened V by 4 bases and J by 6 bases, and 12 bases separated the two germline ends. The CDR3 sequence is 12 residues long. Germline CDR1 reads SQVTM; CDR2 reads ANQGSEA. CDR3 in amino acids: CSVGVGYDGYTF. The CDR3 region has the DNA TGCAGCGTTGGGGTGGGATATGATGGCTACACCTTC.

The V and J genes are TRBV7-6 and TRBJ2-3, with a tentative D call TRBD1 (5 bases). There are 14 residues in the CDR3. The V gene's germline CDR1 is SGHVS and CDR2 FNYEAQ. V lost 1 base to trimming and J lost 2 bases, with 7 bases between them. The CDR3 sequence is CASSLVRATDTQYF. The CDR3 nucleotides read TGTGCCAGCAGCTTAGTCAGGGCCACAGATACGCAGTATTTT. Using reference TRBV7-6 and TRBJ2-3 for the parts outside the CDR3, the full variable domain is GAGVSQSPRYKVTKRGQDVALRCDPISGHVSLYWYRQALGQGPEFLTYFNYEAQQDKSGLPNDRFSAERPEGSISTLTIQRTEQRDSAMYRCASSLVRATDTQYFGPGTRLTVL.

This clonotype was recorded a few times. This chain connects TRBV10-3 to TRBJ2-2; D unresolved. V lost 2 bases, J lost 8 bases, and 6 bases lay in between. Germline CDR1 ENHRY, CDR2 SYGVKD. This CDR3 contains 12 residues. For the CDR3, the DNA is TGTGCCATCAGTGAGGGGATTGGGGAGCTGTTTTTT. It is translated as CAISEGIGELFF.

This rearrangement joins TRBV29-1 to TRBJ1-4; D might be TRBD1 (6 bases). Deletions cut 3 bases from V and 7 bases from J, with 15 bases between. Germline V gene lookup returns CDR1 SQVTM and CDR2 ANQGSEA. This CDR3 region has 14 residues. The CDR3 spells CSVDTSGGREKLFF. The CDR3 DNA is TGCAGCGTTGATACATCTGGGGGGCGTGAAAAACTGTTTTTT.

The V and J genes are TRBV20-1 and TRBJ1-4, with unresolved D. This CDR3 is 14 amino acids long. V was shortened by 3 bases and J by 5 bases, with 13 bases between the two germline ends. Germline V gives CDR1 DFQATT, CDR2 SNEGSKA (reference sequence). The CDR3 spells CSASAEQRNEKLFF. The DNA for the CDR3 is TGCAGTGCTAGCGCCGAACAGAGAAATGAAAAACTGTTTTTT.

This clonotype has just a few counts. The chain recombines TRBV29-1 with TRBJ1-2; D not resolved. This CDR3 has 15 amino acids. Germline V gene lookup returns CDR1 SQVTM and CDR2 ANQGSEA. V was clipped by 4 bases and J by 0 bases, with 15 bases between them. The CDR3 DNA follows: TGCAGCGTTGTGGCTCAGGTTGAAGCTAACTATGGCTACACCTTC. Translating it yields CSVVAQVEANYGYTF.